The clone carrying this T cell receptor beta chain appeared a few times. Its antigen is undetermined. TCRB transcripts that were expressed got sequenced, as all of the isolated RNA had been reverse transcribed. The assay was immunoSEQ multiplex PCR, and TCRdb's table has in-frame clones only and misses some. The repertoire holds 250,000 to 300,000 clones, about 8.5% seen once, with more than 0.8% in the top ten. This record comes from a study of beta chain features in type 1 diabetes. Overall study context: Across the samples, approximately 98,000,000 sorted cells were examined in total. Whole-study findings and limits: Equally in patients and controls, PCR might preferentially amplify shorter templates. Fewer insertions but more deletions were seen at VDJ junctions in type 1 diabetes patients.

Trimming cost V 4 bases and J 2 bases, with 6 bases left between them. The CDR3 has 13 amino acids. The germline gives CDR1 SEHNR, CDR2 FQNEAQ (reference sequence). This clonotype was obtained from a woman between 18 and 29 years old in good health. The chain uses TRBV7-9 and TRBJ2-1, with D possibly being TRBD1 (6 bases). Sequenced material: central memory CD4+ T cells from blood. CDR3 sequence (DNA): TGTGCCAGCAGCTGGACAGCCTACAATGAGCAGTTCTTC. This gives the protein CASSWTAYNEQFF. The whole variable domain, remainder taken from reference TRBV7-9 and TRBJ2-1, is DTGVSQNPRHKITKRGQNVTFRCDPISEHNRLYWYRQTLGQGPEFLTYFQNEAQLEKSRLLSDRFSAERPKGSFSTLEIQRTEQGDSAMYLCASSWTAYNEQFFGPGTRLTVL.